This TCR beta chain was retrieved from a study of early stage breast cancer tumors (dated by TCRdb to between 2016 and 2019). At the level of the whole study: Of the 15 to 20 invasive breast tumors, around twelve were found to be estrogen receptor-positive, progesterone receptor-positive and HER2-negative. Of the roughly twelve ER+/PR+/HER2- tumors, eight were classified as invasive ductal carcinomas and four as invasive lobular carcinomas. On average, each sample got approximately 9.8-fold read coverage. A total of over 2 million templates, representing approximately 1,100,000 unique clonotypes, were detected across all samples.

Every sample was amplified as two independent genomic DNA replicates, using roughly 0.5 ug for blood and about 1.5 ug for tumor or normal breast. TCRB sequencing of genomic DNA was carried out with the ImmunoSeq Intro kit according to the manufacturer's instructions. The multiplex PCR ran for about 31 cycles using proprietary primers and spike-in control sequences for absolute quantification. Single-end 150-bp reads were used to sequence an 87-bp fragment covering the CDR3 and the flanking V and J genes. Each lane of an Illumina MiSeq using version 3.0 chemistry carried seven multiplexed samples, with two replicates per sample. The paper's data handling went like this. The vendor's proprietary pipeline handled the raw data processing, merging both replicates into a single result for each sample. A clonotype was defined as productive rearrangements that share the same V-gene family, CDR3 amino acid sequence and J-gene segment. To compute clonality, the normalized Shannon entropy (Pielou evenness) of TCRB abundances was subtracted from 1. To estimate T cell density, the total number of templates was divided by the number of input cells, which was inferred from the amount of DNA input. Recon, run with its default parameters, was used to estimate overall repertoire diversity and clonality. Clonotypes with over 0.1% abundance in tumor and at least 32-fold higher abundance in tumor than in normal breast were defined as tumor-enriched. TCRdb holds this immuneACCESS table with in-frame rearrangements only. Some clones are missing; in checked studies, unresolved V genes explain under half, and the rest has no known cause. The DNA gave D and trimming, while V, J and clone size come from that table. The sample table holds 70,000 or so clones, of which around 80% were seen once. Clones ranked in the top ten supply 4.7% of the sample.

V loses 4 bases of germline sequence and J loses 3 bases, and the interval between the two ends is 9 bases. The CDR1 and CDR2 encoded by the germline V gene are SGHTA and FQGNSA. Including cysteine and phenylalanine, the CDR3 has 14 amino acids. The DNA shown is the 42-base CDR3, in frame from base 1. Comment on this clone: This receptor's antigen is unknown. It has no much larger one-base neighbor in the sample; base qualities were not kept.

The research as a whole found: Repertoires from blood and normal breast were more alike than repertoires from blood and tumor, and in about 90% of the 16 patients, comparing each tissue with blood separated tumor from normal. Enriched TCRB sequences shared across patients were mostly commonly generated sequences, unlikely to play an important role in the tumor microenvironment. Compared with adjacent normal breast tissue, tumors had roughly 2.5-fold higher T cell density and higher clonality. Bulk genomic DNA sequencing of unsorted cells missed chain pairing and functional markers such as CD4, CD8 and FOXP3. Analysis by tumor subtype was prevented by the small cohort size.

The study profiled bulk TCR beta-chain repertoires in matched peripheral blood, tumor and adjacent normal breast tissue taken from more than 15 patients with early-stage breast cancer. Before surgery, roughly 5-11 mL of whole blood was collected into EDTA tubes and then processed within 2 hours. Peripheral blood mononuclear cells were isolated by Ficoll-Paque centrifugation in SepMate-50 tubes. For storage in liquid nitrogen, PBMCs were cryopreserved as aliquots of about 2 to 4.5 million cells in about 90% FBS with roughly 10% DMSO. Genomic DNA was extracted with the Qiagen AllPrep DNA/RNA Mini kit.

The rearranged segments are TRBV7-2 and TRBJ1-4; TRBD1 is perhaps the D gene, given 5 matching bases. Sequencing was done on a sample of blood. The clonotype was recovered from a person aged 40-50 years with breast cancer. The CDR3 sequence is CASSSSRANEKLFF. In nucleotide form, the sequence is TGTGCCAGCAGCTCTAGCAGGGCTAATGAAAAACTGTTTTTT.